This T cell receptor (beta chain) was identified in a study of neurological immune-mediated disorders. V was pared by 2 bases and J by 2 bases, with 16 bases between. This CDR3 has 16 residues. In germline, CDR1 is SGHRS, CDR2 YFSETQ. In its sample, this clonotype was seen many times. Time point here: technical triplicate 2. Each CDR3 protein gets one entry after TCRdb re-called the 5' RACE reads with MiXCR. The sample records around 56,000 distinct CDR3 sequences, approximately 25% being singletons. The rearrangement links TRBV5-1 to TRBJ1-2; maybe TRBD1 (6 bases). The clonotype comes from a man aged 55 to 69 with HTLV-1-associated myelopathy (HAM/TSP). Sequenced: PBMCs. The CDR3 sequence: CASSLWTARENYGYTF. DNA of the CDR3: TGCGCCAGCAGCTTATGGACAGCCCGGGAGAACTATGGCTACACCTTC. The full variable domain, with the rest looked up from reference TRBV5-1 and TRBJ1-2, is KAGVTQTPRYLIKTRGQQVTLSCSPISGHRSVSWYQQTPGQGLQFLFEYFSETQRNKGNFPGRFSGRQFSNSRSEMNVSTLELGDSALYLCASSLWTARENYGYTFGSGTRLTVV.